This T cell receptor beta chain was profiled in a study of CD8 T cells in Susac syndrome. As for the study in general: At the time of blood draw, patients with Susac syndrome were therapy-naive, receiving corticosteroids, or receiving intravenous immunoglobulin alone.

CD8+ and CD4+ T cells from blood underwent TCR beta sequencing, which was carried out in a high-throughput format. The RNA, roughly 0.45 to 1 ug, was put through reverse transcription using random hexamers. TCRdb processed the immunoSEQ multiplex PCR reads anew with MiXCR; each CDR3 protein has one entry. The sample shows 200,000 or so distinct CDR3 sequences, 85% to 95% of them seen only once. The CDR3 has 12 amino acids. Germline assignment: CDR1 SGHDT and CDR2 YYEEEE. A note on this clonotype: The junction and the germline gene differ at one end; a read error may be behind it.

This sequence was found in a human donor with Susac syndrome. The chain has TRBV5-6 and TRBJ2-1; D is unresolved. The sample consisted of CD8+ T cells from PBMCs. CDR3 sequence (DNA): TGTGCCAGCAGCTTGGCCGAGCATCGATGGGTCTTC. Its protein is CASSLAEHRWVF.